These 6 T cell receptor beta chains were sequenced from one sample in a study of human T cells and chemical hapten exposure. Time point: patch test 2, 6 weeks after DPC sensitization. The treatment here: therapeutic diphenylcyclopropenone sensitization with weekly scalp DPC. MiXCR, applied by TCRdb to the RACE reads, yields one record per CDR3 protein. The sample has a few hundred thousand distinct CDR3 sequences; around 6% are singletons. Sequences were derived from whole blood, sampled in connection with sensitization to the hapten diphenylcyclopropenone (DPC). These receptor sequences come from a woman between 18 and 29 years old with alopecia areata. Some clones in this sample may be carry-over from other donors' samples.

This rearrangement joins TRBV7-2 to TRBJ2-3, with D possibly matching TRBD2 (6 bases). The germline V gene has CDR1 SGHTA and CDR2 FQGNSA. V was trimmed by 4 bases and J by 5 bases, leaving 13 bases between them. The CDR3 runs to 14 residues. This chain's CDR3 is CASSSPRGIDTQYF. The CDR3 DNA reads TGTGCCAGCAGCTCCCCCCGGGGGATAGATACGCAGTATTTT.

Ten or more counts support this clonotype. The rearrangement joins TRBV3-1 to TRBJ1-4; D possibly corresponds to TRBD1 (5 bases). Germline assignment: CDR1 LGHDT and CDR2 YNNKEL (reference sequence). This CDR3 region has 14 residues. Deletions cut 6 bases from V and 3 bases from J, with 11 bases between. The CDR3 DNA is TGTGCCAGCAGGTCCGGGACCTCTAATGAAAAACTGTTTTTT. Protein: CASRSGTSNEKLFF.

This chain links TRBV2 with TRBJ2-3, with unresolved D. CDR3 length: 16 amino acids. Germline V gives CDR1 SNHLY, CDR2 FYNNEI. With 0 bases removed from V and 0 bases from J, the gap between germline ends came to 10 bases. CDR3 amino acids: CASSEASHSSTDTQYF. The CDR3, as DNA: TGTGCCAGCAGTGAAGCTAGCCACTCTAGCACAGATACGCAGTATTTT.

This clonotype was detected a few times. The chain employs TRBV4-1 and TRBJ2-7, with 9 bases matching TRBD2. V gave up 0 bases and J gave up 6 bases; unmatched junction bases: 6. In germline, CDR1 is MGHRA, CDR2 YSYEKL. The CDR3 totals 15 residues. The DNA for the CDR3 is TGCGCCAGCAGCCAAGAATGGCGGGGGGGCTCCGAGCAGTACTTC. This translates into CASSQEWRGGSEQYF.

The J gene is TRBJ2-7, the V gene TRBV3-1; 9 bases are a match to TRBD2. Germline trimming cut 1 base from V and 1 base from J; bases unmatched to any gene: 2. The CDR3 has 15 residues. Per germline, CDR1 LGHDT and CDR2 YNNKEL (reference sequence). The DNA of the CDR3 is TGTGCCAGCAGCCAAGTCAGCGGGGGGTCCTACGAGCAGTACTTC. It yields the protein CASSQVSGGSYEQYF.

This chain joins TRBV9 and TRBJ2-3; 12 bases map to TRBD2. This CDR3 is 20 amino acids long. V shed 3 bases and J 1 base; nucleotides not matched to a gene: 15. Germline V CDR1 and CDR2: SGDLS, YYNGEE. The CDR3 nucleotides read TGTGCCAGCAGCGAGGATTCCGGGCTAGCGGGGGGGCTAGGCACAGATACGCAGTATTTT. This sequence encodes CASSEDSGLAGGLGTDTQYF. Together with reference TRBV9 and TRBJ2-3, the CDR3 gives the full variable domain: DSGVTQTPKHLITATGQRVTLRCSPRSGDLSVYWYQQSLDQGLQFLIQYYNGEERAKGNILERFSAQQFPDLHSELNLSSLELGDSALYFCASSEDSGLAGGLGTDTQYFGPGTRLTVL.